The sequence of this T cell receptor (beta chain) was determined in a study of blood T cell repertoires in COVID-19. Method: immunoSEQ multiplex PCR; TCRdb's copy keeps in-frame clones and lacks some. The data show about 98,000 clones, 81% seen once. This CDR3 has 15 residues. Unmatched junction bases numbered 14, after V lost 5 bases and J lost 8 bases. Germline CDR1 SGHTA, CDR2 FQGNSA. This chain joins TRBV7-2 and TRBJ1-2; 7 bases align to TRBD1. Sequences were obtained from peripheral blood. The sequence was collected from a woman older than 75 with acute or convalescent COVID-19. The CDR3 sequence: CASSPRGQRNGGYTF. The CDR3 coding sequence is TGTGCCAGCAGCCCTCGGGGACAGCGGAATGGGGGCTACACCTTC. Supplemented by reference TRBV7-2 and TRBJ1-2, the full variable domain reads GAGVSQSPSNKVTEKGKDVELRCDPISGHTALYWYRQSLGQGLEFLIYFQGNSAPDKSGLPSDRFSAERTGGSVSTLTIQRTQQEDSAVYLCASSPRGQRNGGYTFGSGTRLTVV.